This note documents a single TCR beta chain sequence. The data derive from a study of T-cell memory formation after mild COVID-19. The CDR3 spans 11 residues. Between the trimmed V and J ends, which lost 2 bases and 9 bases, there was a span of 6 bases. Looked up from germline, CDR1 is SGHDT and CDR2 is YYEEEE. MiXCR was run by TCRdb on the 5' RACE reads, yielding one entry per CDR3 protein. The repertoire consists of over 400,000 distinct CDR3 sequences, with 20% to 25% occurring once and the leading ten covering about an eighth. This chain joins TRBV5-6 and TRBJ2-1, with D uncertain. Sequencing was done on a sample of PBMCs or a T cell subset sorted from them (not recorded which). The sequence was collected from an adult woman who had mild COVID-19 (a few samples of this study predate the infection). Cell type and time point are not known. The CDR3 is CASSFQREQFF. In DNA, the CDR3 is TGTGCCAGCAGCTTTCAGCGTGAGCAGTTCTTC.